The present T cell receptor beta chain was sequenced within a study of T cell changes during pregnancy in multiple sclerosis. Between the trimmed V and J ends, which lost 6 bases and 0 bases, there was a span of 12 bases. The CDR3 is 15 residues long. Germline V gene sequence: CDR1 MNHEY, CDR2 SMNVEV (reference sequence). The data were produced by immunoSEQ multiplex PCR, yet TCRdb's version contains in-frame clones alone and is incomplete. The sample contains around 50,000 clones, about 91% of which appear only once. The clonotype was recovered from a female donor in good health, enrolled as a control in a pregnancy study. The starting material was peripheral blood, obtained after pregnancy. This sequence joins TRBV27 and TRBJ2-4, with a tentative D call TRBD1 (5 bases). The CDR3, as DNA: TGTGCCAGCAGCCCGACAGTAGTAGCCAAAAACATTCAGTACTTC. This gives the protein CASSPTVVAKNIQYF.